This entry features one T cell receptor (beta chain) sequence. The data stem from a study of blood T cell repertoires in COVID-19. About the study: Sources were T cells, B-cell-depleted T cells, or PBMCs; the material itself was cDNA or gDNA.

From germline, CDR1 is ENHRY and CDR2 SYGVKD. V shed 7 bases, J shed 4 bases, and the junction held 8 bases outside the gene matches. The CDR3 consists of 14 residues. As processed by the authors: How many nucleated cells were present was estimated from reference gene primer amplification. Profiled with immunoSEQ multiplex PCR; TCRdb holds only in-frame clones, not every one. The DNA gave D and trimming, while V, J and clone size come from that table. The top ten hold under 3.5% of the sample, which has 200,000 to 250,000 clones, approximately 92% seen once. Sequenced sample: PBMCs or T cells enriched from blood (not recorded which). V usage is TRBV10-3 and J usage is TRBJ2-3; 7 bases match TRBD2. This clonotype was obtained from a woman between 18 and 29 years old in a cohort exposed to, infected with or recovered from COVID-19 (not recorded which). The chain's CDR3 is CAITPSGGADTQYF. CDR3 in DNA: TGTGCCATCACCCCTAGCGGCGGGGCAGATACGCAGTATTTT.